The present T cell receptor (beta chain) was sequenced within a study of monozygotic twins with inflammatory bowel disease. Whole-study findings and limits: Individual T cell subtypes were not distinguishable.

T cells were not sorted, and total RNA was isolated straight from whole blood. This CDR3 region has 16 residues. From its re-call of the 5' RACE reads, TCRdb lists each CDR3 protein once, without DNA. The sample holds some 450,000 distinct CDR3 sequences. On this clonotype itself: The target antigen is unknown.

The gene calls are TRBV23-1 and TRBJ2-7; there is no DNA to check the TCRdb D call of TRBD1. TRBV23-1 carries the ORF label, with uncertain function. Sequencing was done on a sample of blood. This sequence originates from a human donor with ulcerative colitis or Crohn's disease, or a healthy co-twin of an affected twin (not recorded which). The CDR3 region is CASSQSTGQEKSEQYF.